This T cell receptor beta chain appears in the sequencing data of a study of technical replicates of blood from a few donors. Germline assignment: CDR1 SGHTA and CDR2 FQGNSA. This CDR3 has 14 residues. The V end lost 1 base, the J end lost 4 bases, and 10 bases lay between the germline ends. Clones were sequenced by immunoSEQ multiplex PCR, and TCRdb holds only the in-frame ones, with some missing. Counted here are 65,000 to 90,000 clones, 90% to 95% occurring once; the ten biggest clones make up 0.2% to 0.3%. Input material: T cells isolated from PBMCs. This receptor was obtained from a human donor in good health. The V call is TRBV7-2, the J call TRBJ2-5; TRBD2 is a possible D gene (6 bases). The CDR3 sequence is CASSLVSGAETQYF. The DNA of the CDR3 is TGTGCCAGCAGCTTAGTATCGGGAGCAGAGACCCAGTACTTC.